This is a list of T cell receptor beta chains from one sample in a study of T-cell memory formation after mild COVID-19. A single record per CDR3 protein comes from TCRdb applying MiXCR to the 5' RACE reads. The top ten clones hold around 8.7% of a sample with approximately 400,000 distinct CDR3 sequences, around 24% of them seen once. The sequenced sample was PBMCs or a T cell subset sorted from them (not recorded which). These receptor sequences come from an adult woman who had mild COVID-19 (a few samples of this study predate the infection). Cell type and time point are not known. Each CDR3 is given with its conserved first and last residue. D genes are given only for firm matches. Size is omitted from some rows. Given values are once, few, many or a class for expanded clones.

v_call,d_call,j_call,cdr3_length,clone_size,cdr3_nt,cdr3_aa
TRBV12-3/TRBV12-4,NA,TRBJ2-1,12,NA,TGTGCCAGCAGTTTTGGCCGGAACGAGCAGTTCTTC,CASSFGRNEQFF
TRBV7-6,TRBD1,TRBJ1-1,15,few,TGTGCCAGCAGCCCGCGTCGACAGGGCAACACTGAAGCTTTCTTT,CASSPRRQGNTEAFF
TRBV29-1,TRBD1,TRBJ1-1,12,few,TGCAGCGTTGTGGACAGGGAGGCTGAAGCTTTCTTT,CSVVDREAEAFF
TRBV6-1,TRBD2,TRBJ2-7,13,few,TGTGCCAGCAGCGGACTAGCGTTCTACGAGCAGTACTTC,CASSGLAFYEQYF
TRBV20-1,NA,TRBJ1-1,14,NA,TGCAGTGCTAGGGCACGACGGGGTAACACTGAAGCTTTCTTT,CSARARRGNTEAFF
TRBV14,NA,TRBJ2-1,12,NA,TGTGCCAGCAGCAGACAGTACAATGAGCAGTTCTTC,CASSRQYNEQFF
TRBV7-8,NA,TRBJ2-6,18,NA,TGTGCCAGCAGCTTAGCACCGGGGTCAACCTCTGGGGCCAACGTCCTGACTTTC,CASSLAPGSTSGANVLTF
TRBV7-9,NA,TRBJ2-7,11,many,TGTGCCAGCAGTCAAAGATACGAGCAGTACTTC,CASSQRYEQYF
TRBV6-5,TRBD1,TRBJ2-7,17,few,TGTGCCAGCAGTCCCCGCGGACAGGGAAGGACCTCCTACGAGCAGTACTTC,CASSPRGQGRTSYEQYF
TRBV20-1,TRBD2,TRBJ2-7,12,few,TGCAGTGCTAGCGGGAGGTTATACGAGCAGTACTTC,CSASGRLYEQYF
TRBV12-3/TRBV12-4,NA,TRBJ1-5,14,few,TGTGCCAGCAGTTCCCGGACTGGCGGGCAGCCCCAGCATTTT,CASSSRTGGQPQHF
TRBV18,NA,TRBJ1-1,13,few,TGTGCCAGCTCACCGACACAAGACACTGAAGCTTTCTTT,CASSPTQDTEAFF
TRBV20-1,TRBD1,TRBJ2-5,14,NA,TGCAGTGTCCCCGGGACAGGGGGCTTAGAGACCCAGTACTTC,CSVPGTGGLETQYF
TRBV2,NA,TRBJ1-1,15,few,TGTGCCAGCAGTGTCCCTGCGACAGTGAACACTGAAGCTTTCTTT,CASSVPATVNTEAFF
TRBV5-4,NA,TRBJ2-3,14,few,TGTGCCAGCAGCACCGGCCATCACACAGATACGCAGTATTTT,CASSTGHHTDTQYF
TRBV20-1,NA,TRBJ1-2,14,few,TGCAGTGCCAGTAGGTCCCCCGATCGGGTTGGCTACACCTTC,CSASRSPDRVGYTF
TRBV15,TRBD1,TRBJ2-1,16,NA,TGTGCCACCAGCAGAGATGTGGACAGGGGGTTCAATGAGCAGTTCTTC,CATSRDVDRGFNEQFF
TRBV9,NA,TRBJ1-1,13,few,TGTGCCAGCAGTCTTACTGGGGGTCCTGAAGCTTTCTTT,CASSLTGGPEAFF
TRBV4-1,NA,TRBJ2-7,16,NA,TGCGCCAGCAGCCAAGGGAAGGGAACTTTCGCCTACGAGCAGTACTTC,CASSQGKGTFAYEQYF
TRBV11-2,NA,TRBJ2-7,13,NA,TGTGCCAGCAGCCTACGACGATCAGACGAGCAGTACTTC,CASSLRRSDEQYF
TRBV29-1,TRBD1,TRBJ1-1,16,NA,TGCAGCGTTGAAGTTCCGACAGGGGGCGCGGACACTGAAGCTTTCTTT,CSVEVPTGGADTEAFF
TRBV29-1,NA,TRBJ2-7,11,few,TGCAGCGTGACCGTGTCCTACGAGCAGTACTTC,CSVTVSYEQYF
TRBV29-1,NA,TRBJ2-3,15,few,TGCAGCGTTGGCCGGGGGGACACCGACACAGATACGCAGTATTTT,CSVGRGDTDTDTQYF
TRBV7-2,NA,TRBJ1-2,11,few,TGTGCCCTTACCCCAAACTATGGCTACACCTTC,CALTPNYGYTF
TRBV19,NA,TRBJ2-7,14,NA,TGTGCCAGTAGTATGGGGGAGAGTGGCTACGAGCAGTACTTC,CASSMGESGYEQYF
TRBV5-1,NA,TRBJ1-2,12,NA,TGCGCCAGCAGCTTTGATCGGCATGGCTACACCTTC,CASSFDRHGYTF
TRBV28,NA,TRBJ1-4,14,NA,TGTGCCAGCAGTTTGGAAAGGGGAAATGAAAAACTGTTTTTT,CASSLERGNEKLFF
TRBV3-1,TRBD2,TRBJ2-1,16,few,TGTGCCAGCAGCCGGGGGAGGGTTAGCTCCTACAATGAGCAGTTCTTC,CASSRGRVSSYNEQFF
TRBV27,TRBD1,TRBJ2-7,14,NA,TGTGCCAGCAGTAACCCGGGACAGCTTTACGAGCAGTACTTC,CASSNPGQLYEQYF
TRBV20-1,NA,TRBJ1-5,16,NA,TGCAGTGCTAGAGGCCCCCGGAGGGGAGACAATCAGCCCCAGCATTTT,CSARGPRRGDNQPQHF
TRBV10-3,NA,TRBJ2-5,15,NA,TGTGCCATCAGTGACCCCCAGTTAGGGAGCGAGACCCAGTACTTC,CAISDPQLGSETQYF
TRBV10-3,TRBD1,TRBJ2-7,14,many,TGTGCCATCAGTGGGGGGACAGGGGCCTACGAGCAGTACTTC,CAISGGTGAYEQYF
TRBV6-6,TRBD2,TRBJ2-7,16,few,TGTGCCAGCAGTTGGGGGGGGGTACTTCCCTCCTACGAGCAGTACTTC,CASSWGGVLPSYEQYF
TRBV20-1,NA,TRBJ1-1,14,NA,TGCAGTTGTTTGGGGGCCGCGAAGAACACTGAAGCTTTCTTT,CSCLGAAKNTEAFF
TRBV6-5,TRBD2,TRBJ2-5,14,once,TGTGCCAGCAGTTACATTCGGGGGGAAGAGACCCAGTACTTC,CASSYIRGEETQYF
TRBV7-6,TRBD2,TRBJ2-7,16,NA,TGTGCCAGCAGCTTGGTTAGCGGGAGGGAGCACTACGAGCAGTACTTC,CASSLVSGREHYEQYF
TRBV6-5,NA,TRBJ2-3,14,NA,TGTGCCAGCAGCTTTCAGGGGAAGACAGATACGCAGTATTTT,CASSFQGKTDTQYF
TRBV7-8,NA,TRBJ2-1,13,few,TGTGCCAGCAGCTTAGCGCGGGGCCATGAGCAGTTCTTC,CASSLARGHEQFF
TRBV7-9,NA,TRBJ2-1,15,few,TGTGCCAGCAGCTTCGGACTATTAGCGGAGAGTGAGCAGTTCTTC,CASSFGLLAESEQFF
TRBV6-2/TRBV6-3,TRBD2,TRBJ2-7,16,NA,TGTGCCAGCAGTTATGGACTAGCGGGAGGCGCCTACGAGCAGTACTTC,CASSYGLAGGAYEQYF
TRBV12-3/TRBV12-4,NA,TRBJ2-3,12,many,TGTGCCAGCAGTTTAGGGGGAGATACGCAGTATTTT,CASSLGGDTQYF
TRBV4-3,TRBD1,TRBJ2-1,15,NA,TGCGCCAGCAGCCGGGACAGGGGGCTAGTGGAGGAGCAGTTCTTC,CASSRDRGLVEEQFF
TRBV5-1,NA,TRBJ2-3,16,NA,TGCGCCAGCAGCCGTCCGACGGGGGTTGGGACAGATACGCAGTATTTT,CASSRPTGVGTDTQYF
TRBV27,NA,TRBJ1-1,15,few,TGTGCCAGCAGTTTAGTTAGGCCCTTAAACACTGAAGCTTTCTTT,CASSLVRPLNTEAFF
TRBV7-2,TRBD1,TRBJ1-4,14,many,TGTGCCAGCAGCTTAACAGGGGGGAATGAAAAACTGTTTTTT,CASSLTGGNEKLFF
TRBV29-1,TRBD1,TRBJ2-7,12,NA,TGCAGCGGTGGACAGGGGGAGGACGAGCAGTACTTC,CSGGQGEDEQYF
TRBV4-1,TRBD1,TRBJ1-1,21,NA,TGCGCCAGCAGCCAAGATCCGGGAAGGACAGGGGAATTCGTCGGAAATACTGAAGCTTTCTTT,CASSQDPGRTGEFVGNTEAFF
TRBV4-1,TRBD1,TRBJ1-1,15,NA,TGCGCCAGCAGCCAAGTCCGACAGGGGAACACTGAAGCTTTCTTT,CASSQVRQGNTEAFF